A selection of T cell receptor beta chains follows, all from one sample in a study of tumor-infiltrating lymphocytes in primary liver carcinoma. TCRdb analysed the multiplex PCR reads with MiXCR anew, one entry per CDR3 protein. The table has about 180,000 distinct CDR3 sequences, 50% to 75% seen once. Sample: peripheral blood. The receptors here all came from a man aged 35 to 55 with primary liver carcinoma and hepatitis B virus infection. Both conserved end residues are part of each CDR3. A D gene is named only where the DNA matches it firmly. Where a row states a size, it is once, few, many or the class of an expanded clone; other rows omit it.

j_call d_call v_call clone_size cdr3_aa cdr3_nt
TRBJ2-3 . TRBV10-3 . CAISEGGSTDTQYF TGTGCCATCAGTGAGGGGGGTAGCACAGATACGCAGTATTTT
TRBJ2-7 . TRBV4-1 few CASSQVSGDYEQYF TGCGCCAGCAGCCAAGTTAGCGGAGACTACGAGCAGTACTTC
TRBJ2-7 . TRBV11-2 . CANSPRTLSAYEQYF TGCGCCAACAGCCCCCGAACACTCTCTGCCTACGAGCAGTACTTC
TRBJ2-6 . TRBV12-3/TRBV12-4 . CASSPPGSGANVLTF TGTGCCAGCAGTCCCCCGGGGTCAGGGGCCAACGTCCTGACTTTC
TRBJ2-1 TRBD2 TRBV29-1 few CSVANGLEGRNEQFF TGCAGCGTTGCTAATGGACTAGAGGGGCGGAATGAGCAGTTCTTC
TRBJ1-4 . TRBV6-6 . CASSYFHPAEGNEKLFF TGTGCCAGCAGTTACTTTCACCCCGCCGAGGGTAATGAAAAACTGTTTTTT
TRBJ2-3 . TRBV6-5 . CASSYNQRTNTQYF TGTGCCAGCAGTTATAATCAGAGGACCAATACGCAGTATTTT
TRBJ2-2 TRBD2 TRBV10-2 . CASRALAGGPNFFGEELFF TGCGCCAGCAGAGCTCTAGCGGGAGGACCCAACTTTTTTGGGGAGGAGCTGTTTTTT
TRBJ2-7 . TRBV11-2 many CASSLRAGFTYEQYF TGTGCCAGCAGCTTACGGGCGGGATTCACCTACGAGCAGTACTTC
TRBJ1-3 . TRBV6-6 . CASAESGSGNTIYF TGTGCCAGCGCAGAGTCGGGCTCTGGAAACACCATATATTTT
TRBJ1-2 TRBD1 TRBV6-1 . CASGETGVDYGYIF TGTGCCAGCGGGGAGACAGGGGTAGACTATGGCTACATCTTC
TRBJ1-3 . TRBV6-5 few CASSYQRRGNTIYF TGTGCCAGCAGTTACCAACGGCGAGGTAACACCATATATTTT
TRBJ2-3 TRBD2 TRBV5-4 . CASSSPGLAGGNTQYF TGTGCCAGCAGCTCCCCGGGACTAGCGGGAGGAAATACGCAGTATTTT
TRBJ1-1 TRBD1 TRBV19 . CASSSGTAEAFF TGTGCCAGTAGCTCCGGGACAGCTGAAGCTTTCTTT
TRBJ2-2 . TRBV4-1 few CASSQVGAANTGELFF TGCGCCAGCAGCCAAGTCGGGGCCGCGAACACCGGGGAGCTGTTTTTT
TRBJ1-2 . TRBV11-2 . CANSLGGMKYGYTF TGTGCCAACAGCTTAGGAGGGATGAAATATGGCTACACCTTC
TRBJ2-1 . TRBV6-1 . CATREASEPCNEQFF TGTGCCACACGAGAAGCGTCAGAGCCCTGCAATGAGCAGTTCTTC
TRBJ2-5 . TRBV6-2/TRBV6-3 few CASNPGPVETQYF TGTGCCAGCAACCCGGGACCCGTAGAGACCCAGTACTTC
TRBJ2-3 TRBD2 TRBV11-2 many CASRTPRGGRPTSTDTQYF TGTGCCAGCAGGACTCCTCGAGGCGGGAGACCTACTAGCACAGATACGCAGTATTTT
TRBJ1-6 . TRBV10-3 few CAIKGDGENSPLHF TGTGCCATCAAGGGGGACGGAGAAAATTCACCCCTCCACTTT
TRBJ1-1 . TRBV10-3 . CAAGRVQNHEAFF TGTGCCGCAGGGAGGGTGCAGAACCATGAAGCTTTCTTT
TRBJ1-6 TRBD1 TRBV30 . CAWSPGQGDSPLHF TGTGCCTGGAGTCCCGGACAGGGTGACTCACCCCTCCACTTT
TRBJ2-2 . TRBV11-2 once CASSLVQGTGELSF TGTGCCAGCAGCTTAGTCCAGGGCACCGGGGAGCTGTCTTTT
TRBJ1-6 . TRBV6-5 few CASSFVGSQTLHF TGTGCCAGCAGTTTCGTGGGTTCGCAGACCCTCCACTTT
TRBJ1-3 TRBD1 TRBV12-3/TRBV12-4 few CASSRGQGNTIYF TGTGCCAGCAGTAGGGGGCAAGGAAACACCATATATTTT
TRBJ1-1 . TRBV28 . CASTTLGEAFF TGTGCCAGCACTACGTTGGGTGAAGCTTTCTTT
TRBJ1-5 TRBD1 TRBV7-8 . CASRKTGGRRGQPQHF TGTGCCAGCAGGAAAACAGGGGGCAGGAGAGGACAGCCCCAGCATTTT
TRBJ2-3 TRBD1 TRBV4-2 . CASTQDPFVGQVADTDTQYF TGCGCCAGCACACAAGACCCGTTTGTTGGACAGGTGGCTGATACAGATACGCAGTATTTT
TRBJ2-2 . TRBV11-2 . CASNLLRADTGELFF TGTGCCAGCAACTTACTCAGGGCGGACACAGGGGAGCTGTTTTTT